The 26 T cell receptor beta chains below were found in one sample sequenced in a study of blood T cell repertoires in COVID-19. Here immunoSEQ multiplex PCR was the method, and the copy in TCRdb shows in-frame clones only, minus some. The sample carries about 160,000 clones, around 84% recorded once. Input material: peripheral blood. These receptors all come from an elderly woman with acute or convalescent COVID-19.

This clone showed up just a few times. CDR3 coding DNA: TGTGCCAGCAGTTTAACACAGGGGGCTACTGAAGCTTTCTTT. Protein product: CASSLTQGATEAFF. This chain uses TRBV28 with TRBJ1-1; TRBD1 matches at 9 bases. Germline CDR1 and CDR2: MDHEN and SYDVKM. The CDR3 runs 14 residues. Trimming removed 2 bases from V and 5 bases from J; junction bases left unmatched: 3.

The chain uses TRBV7-6 and TRBJ2-1; 7 bases agree with TRBD1. The length of the CDR3 is 12 residues. Unmatched junction bases numbered 10, after V lost 4 bases and J lost 16 bases. CDR1 SGHVS and CDR2 FNYEAQ come from the germline V gene. The CDR3 loop is CASSSGGDRGFF. The CDR3 nucleotides read TGTGCCAGCAGCTCCGGTGGGGACAGAGGATTCTTC.

The chain has TRBV11-3 and TRBJ2-1; TRBD2 might be the D (5 bases). Germline CDR1 SGHNT, CDR2 YENEEA. Trimming removed 2 bases from V and 6 bases from J, with 14 bases in between. This CDR3 is 15 amino acids long. The CDR3 region has the DNA TGTGCCAGCAGCTTATCTAGCAGGTATAGCAATGAGCAGTTCTTC. Protein: CASSLSSRYSNEQFF.

This sequence joins TRBV3-1 (or the pseudogene TRBV3-2) and TRBJ2-2, with unresolved D. The CDR3 loop spans 13 amino acids. The germline V and J ends were trimmed by 1 base and 3 bases, with 3 bases remaining between them. Germline CDR1 reads LGHDT; CDR2 reads YNNKEL (reference sequence). The CDR3 DNA is TGTGCCAGCAGCCAAGGCGACACCGGGGAGCTGTTTTTT. Translating gives CASSQGDTGELFF.

This clone is a singleton in its sample. This chain uses TRBV2 with TRBJ1-4; a possible D gene is TRBD1 (5 bases). V lost 8 bases to trimming and J lost 0 bases, with 13 bases between them. Germline loops: CDR1 SNHLY, CDR2 FYNNEI. This CDR3 spans 15 amino acids. Written as DNA, the CDR3 is TGTGCCAGCGGGGGGGAGGTCACAACTAATGAAAAACTGTTTTTT. Protein: CASGGEVTTNEKLFF. The variable domain in full, completed from reference TRBV2 and TRBJ1-4, reads EPEVTQTPSHQVTQMGQEVILRCVPISNHLYFYWYRQILGQKVEFLVSFYNNEISEKSEIFDDQFSVERPDGSNFTLKIRSTKLEDSAMYFCASGGEVTTNEKLFFGSGTQLSVL.

This clone was seen more than once but under ten times. This chain uses TRBV5-5 with TRBJ1-2; D not resolved. Germline loops: CDR1 SGHKS, CDR2 YYEKEE (reference sequence). The CDR3 has 13 amino acids. Trimming stripped 3 bases from V and 4 bases from J, with 10 bases between. The CDR3 protein is CASSYAGSYGYTF. CDR3 coding DNA: TGTGCCAGCAGCTACGCGGGTAGCTATGGCTACACCTTC.

The chain uses TRBV12-3 or TRBV12-4 and TRBJ1-2; D perhaps matches TRBD1 (6 bases). With 6 bases removed from V and 4 bases from J, the gap between germline ends came to 12 bases. The CDR3 loop spans 13 amino acids. The DNA of the CDR3 is TGTGCCAGCAGCCCAGGACAGAGCTATGGCTACACCTTC. As protein: CASSPGQSYGYTF.

The chain combines TRBV6-1 with TRBJ2-7; D is uncertain. The CDR3 sequence is 12 residues long. Trimming took 2 bases from V and 6 from J, leaving 8 bases between them. The germline V gene encodes CDR1 MNHNS and CDR2 SASEGT. The CDR3 spells CASSEFTGEQYF. In nucleotides, the CDR3 is TGTGCCAGCAGTGAATTCACGGGCGAGCAGTACTTC.

The rearrangement uses TRBV6-5 and TRBJ1-6; D not certain. This CDR3 region has 12 residues. The germline V gene has CDR1 MNHEY and CDR2 SVGAGI. Trimming cost V 2 bases and J 12 bases, with 8 bases left between them. The CDR3 coding sequence is TGTGCCAGCAGTTACCAACGGGGACCCCTCCACTTT. This codes for CASSYQRGPLHF.

The chain links TRBV6-6 to TRBJ1-1, with 7 bases that match TRBD1. The CDR3 is 13 residues long. With V trimmed by 7 bases and J by 5 bases, 7 bases remained unmatched. Germline V lookup: CDR1 MNHNY, CDR2 SVGAGI (reference sequence). The DNA for the CDR3 is TGTGCCAGCACATTGGACAGGAGGACTGAAGCTTTCTTT. Encoded protein: CASTLDRRTEAFF.

The rearrangement links TRBV9 to TRBJ2-2, with 8 bases aligning to TRBD2. The CDR3 is 16 residues long. CDR1 SGDLS and CDR2 YYNGEE come from the germline V gene. Germline trimming cut 3 bases from V and 1 base from J; bases unmatched to any gene: 5. CDR3 sequence reads: CASSEDSGENTGELFF. CDR3 DNA: TGTGCCAGCAGCGAGGATAGCGGGGAGAACACCGGGGAGCTGTTTTTT. Full variable domain (outside the CDR3, taken from reference TRBV9 and TRBJ2-2): DSGVTQTPKHLITATGQRVTLRCSPRSGDLSVYWYQQSLDQGLQFLIQYYNGEERAKGNILERFSAQQFPDLHSELNLSSLELGDSALYFCASSEDSGENTGELFFGEGSRLTVL.

This sequence joins TRBV7-9 and TRBJ2-1, with TRBD2 identical over 10 bases. V lost 5 bases to trimming and J lost 10 bases; unmatched junction nucleotides: 17. The germline V gene has CDR1 SEHNR and CDR2 FQNEAQ (reference sequence). The CDR3 contains 17 residues. In DNA form, the CDR3 reads TGTGCCAGCAGCGTACTAGCATTAGCGGGGGGCGCGGGGGAGCAGTTCTTC. Its translation is CASSVLALAGGAGEQFF. Looking up the rest from reference TRBV7-9 and TRBJ2-1 gives the full variable domain: DTGVSQNPRHKITKRGQNVTFRCDPISEHNRLYWYRQTLGQGPEFLTYFQNEAQLEKSRLLSDRFSAERPKGSFSTLEIQRTEQGDSAMYLCASSVLALAGGAGEQFFGPGTRLTVL.

The CDR3 here is CASSQAGLAGGPNTQYF. The CDR3 region has the DNA TGTGCCAGCAGCCAAGCCGGACTAGCGGGAGGGCCGAATACGCAGTATTTT. V usage is TRBV4-2 and J usage is TRBJ2-3; 15 positions match TRBD2. The trim removed 1 base at V and 7 bases at J, leaving 6 bases unmatched. CDR3 length: 17 residues. The germline gives CDR1 LGHNA, CDR2 YNFKEQ.

The V and J genes are TRBV5-1 and TRBJ2-1, with D possibly matching TRBD1 (5 bases). The V gene lost 0 bases and the J gene lost 1 base, with 8 bases spanning the gap. The CDR3 covers 15 residues. The germline V gene has CDR1 SGHRS and CDR2 YFSETQ. The DNA of the CDR3 is TGCGCCAGCAGCTTGGTTCAGGGATCCTACAATGAGCAGTTCTTC. Protein sequence: CASSLVQGSYNEQFF. Combining the CDR3 with reference TRBV5-1 and TRBJ2-1 gives the whole variable domain KAGVTQTPRYLIKTRGQQVTLSCSPISGHRSVSWYQQTPGQGLQFLFEYFSETQRNKGNFPGRFSGRQFSNSRSEMNVSTLELGDSALYLCASSLVQGSYNEQFFGPGTRLTVL.

The chain recombines TRBV10-1 with TRBJ2-1; 8 nucleotides line up with TRBD2. The germline V gene has CDR1 WNHNN and CDR2 SYGVQD (reference sequence). V shed 6 bases and J 3 bases; nucleotides not matched to a gene: 7. The CDR3 is 15 residues long. CDR3 amino acids: CASRVRGRHYNEQFF. CDR3 bases: TGCGCCAGCAGAGTCCGCGGGAGGCACTACAATGAGCAGTTCTTC.

The chain joins TRBV29-1 to TRBJ2-7, with D tentatively TRBD1 (8 bases). CDR3 size: 14 residues. The V end lost 2 bases, the J end lost 9 bases, and 20 bases lay between the germline ends. Germline CDR1 reads SQVTM; CDR2 reads ANQGSEA. CDR3: CSVERGGQAEGQYF. In DNA form, the CDR3 reads TGCAGCGTTGAAAGGGGGGGACAGGCTGAGGGGCAGTACTTC.

In this sample, this clone turned up once. This chain connects TRBV3-1 (or the pseudogene TRBV3-2) to TRBJ2-7, with D possibly TRBD2 on 5 matching bases. The V end was cut by 5 bases, the J end by 2 bases, with 13 bases between. Germline V CDR1 and CDR2: LGHDT, YNNKEL (reference sequence). The CDR3 has 14 amino acids. CDR3 sequence reads: CASSGSLVPYEQYF. For the CDR3, the DNA is TGTGCCAGCAGCGGGAGCCTAGTCCCCTACGAGCAGTACTTC.

J is TRBJ2-7 and V is TRBV28; possibly TRBD2 for D (6 bases). Between the trimmed V and J ends, which lost 5 bases and 6 bases, there was a span of 17 bases. Per the germline V gene, CDR1 is MDHEN and CDR2 is SYDVKM. The CDR3 is 14 residues long. CDR3 in amino acids: CASSTSSVGGEQYF. CDR3 DNA sequence: TGTGCCAGCAGTACTAGCAGTGTGGGGGGCGAGCAGTACTTC.

The V and J genes are TRBV2 and TRBJ2-1, with 10 bases matching TRBD1. Per germline, CDR1 SNHLY and CDR2 FYNNEI. Losses at the gene ends were 8 bases for V and 6 bases for J; bases not matched to a gene: 4. This CDR3 is 13 amino acids long. CDR3 bases: TGTGCCAGCCGGGACAGGGGTCTCAATGAGCAGTTCTTC. Protein product: CASRDRGLNEQFF. Full variable domain (outside the CDR3, taken from reference TRBV2 and TRBJ2-1): EPEVTQTPSHQVTQMGQEVILRCVPISNHLYFYWYRQILGQKVEFLVSFYNNEISEKSEIFDDQFSVERPDGSNFTLKIRSTKLEDSAMYFCASRDRGLNEQFFGPGTRLTVL.

V and J are TRBV7-9 and TRBJ2-3, with 10 bases identical to TRBD2. The germline gives CDR1 SEHNR, CDR2 FQNEAQ (reference sequence). CDR3 size: 17 residues. V was clipped by 7 bases and J by 1 base; unmatched bases: 11. The CDR3 sequence: CASKGTSATVGTDTQYF. In DNA, the CDR3 is TGTGCCAGCAAGGGGACTAGCGCGACGGTAGGCACAGATACGCAGTATTTT.

For this clone: A read error may produce the germline difference seen at one junction end. CDR3 sequence reads: CASSLVAGATYNEQFF. CDR3 DNA sequence: TGTGCTAGCAGCTTAGTCGCGGGGGCGACCTACAATGAGCAGTTCTTC. The chain links TRBV7-7 to TRBJ2-1, with D maybe TRBD2 (7 bases). CDR1 is SSHAT and CDR2 is FNYEAQ in the germline V gene (reference sequence). The CDR3 contains 16 residues. Full variable domain (missing parts from reference TRBV7-7 and TRBJ2-1): GAGVSQSPRYKVTKRGQDVTLRCDPISSHATLYWYQQALGQGPEFLTYFNYEAQPDKSGLPSDRFSAERPEGSISTLTIQRTEQRDSAMYRCASSLVAGATYNEQFFGPGTRLTVL.

The V call is TRBV14, the J call TRBJ1-1; 7 positions match TRBD1. V lost 4 bases and J lost 2; bases outside the gene matches: 7. Germline V CDR1 and CDR2: SGHDN, FVKESK. This CDR3 has 15 residues. The CDR3 here is CASSLYGTVNTEAFF. CDR3 DNA: TGTGCCAGCAGCCTTTACGGGACAGTAAACACTGAAGCTTTCTTT.

The chain recombines TRBV12-5 with TRBJ1-1; the D is unclear. The CDR3 has 13 amino acids. Germline V gene data show CDR1 as LGHNT and CDR2 as FRNRAP. V lost 0 bases and J 8 bases, leaving 10 bases between the germline ends. The CDR3 here is CASGLVMGGEAFF. Here the CDR3 DNA reads TGTGCTAGTGGTTTGGTAATGGGAGGGGAAGCTTTCTTT.

The rearrangement joins TRBV13 to TRBJ2-3; 13 bases agree with TRBD2. Germline V gene lookup returns CDR1 PRHDT and CDR2 FYEKMQ (reference sequence). V was clipped by 1 base and J by 1 base; unmatched bases: 2. The CDR3 length is 17 residues. The CDR3 region is CASSLAGLAGRTDTQYF. The DNA for the CDR3 is TGTGCCAGCAGCTTAGCGGGACTAGCGGGGCGCACAGATACGCAGTATTTT. The variable domain in full, completed from reference TRBV13 and TRBJ2-3, reads AAGVIQSPRHLIKEKRETATLKCYPIPRHDTVYWYQQGPGQDPQFLISFYEKMQSDKGSIPDRFSAQQFSDYHSELNMSSLELGDSALYFCASSLAGLAGRTDTQYFGPGTRLTVL.

As for this clone: Other DNA sequences from this sample encode an identical CDR3 as well. V usage is TRBV20-1 and J usage is TRBJ2-7; 7 nucleotides match TRBD1. The CDR3 runs 15 residues. J lost 3 bases, V lost 3 bases, and 11 bases had no gene match. CDR1 and CDR2 (germline): DFQATT, SNEGSKA (reference sequence). In DNA form, the CDR3 reads TGCAGTGCTAGTGACCCCAGGGGGTTAGGCTACGAGCAGTACTTC. This translates into CSASDPRGLGYEQYF.

The chain combines TRBV29-1 with TRBJ2-5; TRBD2 aligns across 11 bases. The CDR3 is 15 amino acids. After removal of 6 bases from V and 4 bases from J, the junction contained 10 bases not matched to a gene. From germline, CDR1 is SQVTM and CDR2 ANQGSEA. This chain's CDR3 is CSVALTSGRIETQYF. The CDR3 bases are TGCAGCGTCGCTTTAACTAGCGGGAGAATAGAGACCCAGTACTTC.